The present T cell receptor beta chain was sequenced within a study of CD8+ T cells in alopecia areata. General study points: Normal skin's resident alphabeta T cells are sequenced alongside lesional scalp T cells.

Germline V gene sequence: CDR1 GTSNPN, CDR2 SVGIG (reference sequence). The ends were cut back, 1 base at V and 3 bases at J, with 9 bases in the middle. There are 13 residues in the CDR3. Samples from alopecia areata patients were lesional scalp punch biopsies and peripheral blood. Extracted RNA was reverse transcribed, and the resulting cDNA served as sequencing template. The protocol was immunoSEQ multiplex PCR, while the TCRdb copy is restricted to in-frame clones and leaves out a portion. In the table there are about 130,000 clones, about 49% of which are singletons. Points on this clone: Its specificity is unknown.

This clonotype was sampled from a human donor with alopecia areata. This specimen was CD8+ T cells sorted from blood, taken at week 0. This chain connects TRBV30 to TRBJ2-5; TRBD1 might be the D (5 bases). This CDR3 reads CAWSEQVEETQYF. DNA of the CDR3: TGTGCCTGGAGTGAACAGGTCGAAGAGACCCAGTACTTC.